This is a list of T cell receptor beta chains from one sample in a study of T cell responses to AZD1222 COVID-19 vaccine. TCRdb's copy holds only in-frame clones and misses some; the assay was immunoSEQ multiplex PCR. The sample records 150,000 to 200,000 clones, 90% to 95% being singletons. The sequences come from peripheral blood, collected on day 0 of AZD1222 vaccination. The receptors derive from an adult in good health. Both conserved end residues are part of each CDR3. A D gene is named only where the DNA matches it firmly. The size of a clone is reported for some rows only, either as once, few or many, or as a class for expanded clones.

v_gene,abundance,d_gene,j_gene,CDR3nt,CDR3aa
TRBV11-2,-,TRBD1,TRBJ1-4,TGTGCCAGCAGCCCAATCCGGGACAGGGGGCGAACTAATGAAAAACTGTTTTTT,CASSPIRDRGRTNEKLFF
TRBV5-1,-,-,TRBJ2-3,TGCGCCAGCAGCCCTGGGACTGGGATAAGCACAGATACGCAGTATTTT,CASSPGTGISTDTQYF
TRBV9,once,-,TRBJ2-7,TGTGCCAGCAGCTCAGGACAGTCCTCCTACGAGCAGTACTTC,CASSSGQSSYEQYF
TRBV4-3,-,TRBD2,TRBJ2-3,TGCGCCAGCAGCCAAGAGGGCGGGAGGGCCTTCGGGGATACGCAGTATTTT,CASSQEGGRAFGDTQYF
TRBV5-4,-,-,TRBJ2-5,TGTGCCAGCAGCTTAGGACTCCTACAAGAGACCCAGTACTTC,CASSLGLLQETQYF
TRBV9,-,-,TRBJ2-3,TGTGCCAGCAGCGTAGACTCTATTAGCACAGATACGCAGTATTTT,CASSVDSISTDTQYF
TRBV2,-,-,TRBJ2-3,TGTGCCAGCAGTGAGGTACAGGCGGGATACACAGATACGCAGTATTTT,CASSEVQAGYTDTQYF
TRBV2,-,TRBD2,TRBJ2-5,TGTGCCAGCACCAGCGGGAGTTGGGAGACCCAGTACTTC,CASTSGSWETQYF
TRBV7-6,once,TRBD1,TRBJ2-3,TGTGCCAGCAGCTTATGGCAGGGGGGCACAGATACGCAGTATTTT,CASSLWQGGTDTQYF
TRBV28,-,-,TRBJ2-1,TGTGCCAGCAGCGCCACTAGTTCGGATGAGCAGTTCTTC,CASSATSSDEQFF
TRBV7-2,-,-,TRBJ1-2,TGTGCCAGCAGCTCGCCGTTTGGAGTTTATGGCTACACCTTC,CASSSPFGVYGYTF
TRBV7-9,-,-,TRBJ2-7,TGTGCCAGCAGCTTAGTTGCACACGAGCAGTACTTC,CASSLVAHEQYF
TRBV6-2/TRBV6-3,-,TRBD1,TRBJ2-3,TGTGCCAGCAGTTACTCCCTGGGACAGGGAACAGATACGCAGTATTTT,CASSYSLGQGTDTQYF
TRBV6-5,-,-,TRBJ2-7,TGTGCCTGCGGAGTCCCCCACGAGCAGTACTTC,CACGVPHEQYF
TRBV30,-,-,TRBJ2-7,TGTGCCTGGAGTGTCCATCTCGTCCCCTCGGGGGAGCAGTACTTC,CAWSVHLVPSGEQYF
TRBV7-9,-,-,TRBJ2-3,TGTGCCAGCAGCTTGGGAAATGAGCGCTCTCGCACAGATACGCAGTATTTT,CASSLGNERSRTDTQYF
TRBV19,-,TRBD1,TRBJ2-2,TGTGCCAGTAGTATACAGGGGGCTCGGGGCACCGGGGAGCTGTTTTTT,CASSIQGARGTGELFF
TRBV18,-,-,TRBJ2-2,TGTGCCAGCTCAAATGGACACAACCCTAGGGGGGAGCTGTTTTTT,CASSNGHNPRGELFF
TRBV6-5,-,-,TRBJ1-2,TGTGCCAGCAGTTACGGCGCTGGCTACACCTTC,CASSYGAGYTF
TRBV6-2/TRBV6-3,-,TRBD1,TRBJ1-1,TGTGCCAGCAGCCCTTCAGGGGGGGGCTCTGAAGCTTTCTTT,CASSPSGGGSEAFF
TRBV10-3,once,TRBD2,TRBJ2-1,TGTGCCACCGGGACTAGAATGGGTGAGCAGTTCTTC,CATGTRMGEQFF
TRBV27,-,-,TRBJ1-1,TGTGCCAGCAGTTTATCGAGAGGGCTCACTGAAGCTTTCTTT,CASSLSRGLTEAFF
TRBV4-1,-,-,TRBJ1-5,TGCGCCAGCAGCCAAGTGCCAGGGGACAGCAATCAGCCCCAGCATTTT,CASSQVPGDSNQPQHF
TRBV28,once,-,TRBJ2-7,TGTGCCAGCAGTTTACCAAGACGGGCTGTAGTGCAGTACTTC,CASSLPRRAVVQYF
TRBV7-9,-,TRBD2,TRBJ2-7,TGTGCCAGCAGCTTAGCAGGAGAGGGACTAGCGCACGAGCAGTACTTC,CASSLAGEGLAHEQYF
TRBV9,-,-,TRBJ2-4,TGTGCCAGCACCGGGGGCTCCGGGTTCTTGTACTTC,CASTGGSGFLYF
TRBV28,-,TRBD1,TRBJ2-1,TGTGCCAGCAGTCTCATTGGGACAGGGCAATACAATGAGCAGTTCTTC,CASSLIGTGQYNEQFF
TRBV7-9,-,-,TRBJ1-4,TGTGCCAGCAGCCAAGCAGACAGGGAAAAACTGTTTTTT,CASSQADREKLFF
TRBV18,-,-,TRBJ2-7,TGTGCCAGCTCACCACTTTCCCGAATCTCCTACGAGCAGTACTTC,CASSPLSRISYEQYF
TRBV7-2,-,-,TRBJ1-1,TGTGCCAGCAGCTTAGGTTTGGTGAACACTGAAGCTTTCTTT,CASSLGLVNTEAFF
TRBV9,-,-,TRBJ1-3,TGTGCCAGCAGCGGGGGCAGGGGAGGAAACACCATATATTTT,CASSGGRGGNTIYF
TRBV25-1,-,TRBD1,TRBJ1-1,TGTGCCAGCAGTGCCGGGACAGGGAACACTGAAGCTTTCTTT,CASSAGTGNTEAFF
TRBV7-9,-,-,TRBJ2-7,TGTGCCAGCAGCTATACAGGCTACGAGCAGTACTTC,CASSYTGYEQYF
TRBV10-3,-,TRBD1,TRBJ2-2,TGTGCCATCAGTGATACGGGACAGGGCCTGAACACCGGGGAGCTGTTTTTT,CAISDTGQGLNTGELFF
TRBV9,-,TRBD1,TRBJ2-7,TGTGCCAGCACCCCAACCGGGACAGGAATCCACGAGCAGTACTTC,CASTPTGTGIHEQYF